The rows below give T cell receptor beta chains drawn from one sample of a study of blood T cell repertoires in COVID-19. Produced via immunoSEQ multiplex PCR; TCRdb's table is partial and in-frame only. The sample records about 290,000 clones, 85% being singletons. Sequenced sample: peripheral blood. Source of these receptors: a woman aged 45-60 years with active or convalescent COVID-19. Each CDR3 is given with its conserved first and last residue. D genes are given only for firm matches. Size values are once, few and many counts, or a class for expanded clones, and some rows have none.

many,-,TRBJ2-2,TRBV11-2,CASSLSTNTGELFF,TGTGCCAGCAGCTTATCTACGAACACCGGGGAGCTGTTTTTT
-,-,TRBJ2-2,TRBV21-1,CASSKAASDNTGELFF,TGTGCCAGCAGCAAAGCGGCTAGTGACAACACCGGGGAGCTGTTTTTT
-,TRBD2,TRBJ2-5,TRBV6-5,CASSYSTGGEGETQYF,TGTGCCAGCAGTTACTCGACGGGAGGGGAGGGAGAGACCCAGTACTTC
-,-,TRBJ1-2,TRBV19,CASSIDRSVGYTF,TGTGCCAGTAGTATAGACAGGTCCGTGGGCTACACCTTC
-,-,TRBJ1-2,TRBV28,CASSLLGAGAVTGYTF,TGTGCCAGCAGTTTACTCGGTGCGGGGGCAGTTACTGGCTACACCTTC
once,TRBD1,TRBJ2-1,TRBV4-1,CASSPNLPGQGWIEQFF,TGCGCCAGCAGTCCAAACCTACCGGGACAGGGGTGGATTGAGCAGTTCTTC
-,-,TRBJ2-7,TRBV3-1/TRBV3-2,CASSQDPAGFSLFYEQYF,TGTGCCAGCAGCCAAGATCCAGCGGGTTTCTCTCTCTTCTACGAGCAGTACTTC
-,TRBD1,TRBJ2-7,TRBV5-1,CASSYPGQGQYF,TGCGCCAGCAGCTACCCGGGACAGGGACAGTACTTC
-,TRBD1,TRBJ1-2,TRBV12-3/TRBV12-4,CASSRTGAYGYTF,TGTGCCAGCAGTCGAACAGGGGCCTATGGCTACACCTTC
-,TRBD2,TRBJ2-2,TRBV6-5,CASGGRGTGELFF,TGTGCCAGCGGCGGGAGAGGCACCGGGGAGCTGTTTTTT
-,TRBD2,TRBJ2-7,TRBV6-5,CASSYSVTSIHEQYF,TGTGCCAGCAGTTACTCGGTGACTAGCATCCACGAGCAGTACTTC
-,-,TRBJ2-1,TRBV3-1/TRBV3-2,CASSQGWKSGDEQFF,TGTGCCAGCAGCCAAGGCTGGAAGAGCGGCGATGAGCAGTTCTTC
-,-,TRBJ2-7,TRBV2,CASSPKRFSPSYEQYF,TGTGCCAGCAGTCCTAAACGCTTTTCGCCCTCCTACGAGCAGTACTTC
-,-,TRBJ1-2,TRBV19,CASSQGGGYTF,TGTGCCAGTAGTCAGGGAGGCGGCTACACCTTC
-,-,TRBJ1-5,TRBV9,CASSQAPGSNQPQHF,TGTGCCAGCAGCCAGGCCCCGGGGAGCAATCAGCCCCAGCATTTT
-,-,TRBJ1-5,TRBV21-1,CASSLKCAEYSNQPQHF,TGTGCCAGCAGCTTAAAATGTGCTGAGTATAGCAATCAGCCCCAGCATTTT
-,-,TRBJ2-3,TRBV5-4,CASNLGGGDYTDTQYF,TGTGCCAGCAACCTGGGAGGGGGAGATTACACAGATACGCAGTATTTT
-,TRBD2,TRBJ2-5,TRBV5-4,CASSQPGLAGQETQYF,TGTGCCAGCAGCCAACCGGGACTAGCGGGACAAGAGACCCAGTACTTC
-,-,TRBJ2-2,TRBV6-2/TRBV6-3,CASSYRGLLRGELFF,TGTGCCAGCAGTTACAGGGGCCTTCTAAGGGGGGAGCTGTTTTTT
-,TRBD1,TRBJ1-6,TRBV28,CASSFPGRQGTLNSPLHF,TGTGCCAGCAGTTTCCCCGGGAGACAGGGCACTCTTAATTCACCCCTCCACTTT
-,-,TRBJ1-2,TRBV19,CASSLTGYGYTF,TGTGCCAGTAGTTTGACGGGTTATGGCTACACCTTC
few,-,TRBJ1-3,TRBV30,CAWSVGLSGNTIYF,TGTGCCTGGAGTGTGGGGCTCTCTGGAAACACCATATATTTT
-,-,TRBJ1-1,TRBV18,CASSGVGGNTEAFF,TGTGCCAGCTCAGGTGTAGGGGGGAACACTGAAGCTTTCTTT
few,-,TRBJ2-5,TRBV7-9,CASSSQGTRYQETQYF,TGTGCCAGCAGCAGCCAGGGGACGCGATACCAAGAGACCCAGTACTTC
-,TRBD1,TRBJ1-2,TRBV7-9,CASSLGQNYGYTF,TGTGCCAGCAGCTTGGGACAGAACTATGGCTACACCTTC
-,TRBD2,TRBJ2-7,TRBV28,CASSLDLLWGSGTSEQYEQYF,TGTGCCAGCAGTTTAGACCTCCTTTGGGGGTCCGGGACTAGCGAACAGTACGAGCAGTACTTC
-,TRBD1,TRBJ1-3,TRBV10-3,CAITPTGAEDTIYF,TGTGCCATCACCCCGACAGGGGCAGAAGACACCATATATTTT
-,TRBD1,TRBJ2-3,TRBV7-9,CASSWTQGASTDTQYF,TGTGCCAGCAGCTGGACACAGGGGGCTAGCACAGATACGCAGTATTTT
-,-,TRBJ1-3,TRBV19,CASSIAGAGNTIYF,TGTGCCAGTAGTATCGCAGGGGCTGGAAACACCATATATTTT
-,-,TRBJ1-4,TRBV29-1,CSVEPWGGIWNEKLFF,TGCAGCGTTGAACCCTGGGGAGGTATATGGAATGAAAAACTGTTTTTT
-,TRBD1,TRBJ1-6,TRBV28,CASTPHQGQGIGSPLHF,TGTGCCAGCACCCCCCACCAGGGACAGGGAATAGGTTCACCCCTCCACTTT
-,TRBD2,TRBJ2-1,TRBV24-1,CATSDKLAGGYNEQFF,TGTGCCACCAGTGACAAGCTAGCGGGGGGGTACAATGAGCAGTTCTTC
many,TRBD2,TRBJ2-7,TRBV7-9,CASSLLADSYEQYF,TGTGCCAGCAGCTTGCTAGCGGACTCCTACGAGCAGTACTTC
-,-,TRBJ1-1,TRBV9,CASSVDTGRNTEAFF,TGTGCCAGCAGCGTAGACACAGGGAGGAACACTGAAGCTTTCTTT
many,TRBD2,TRBJ2-7,TRBV9,CASSAALAFSYEQYF,TGTGCCAGCAGCGCGGCACTAGCGTTCTCCTACGAGCAGTACTTC
few,TRBD2,TRBJ2-5,TRBV5-1,CASSLELASGRQTQYF,TGCGCCAGCAGCTTGGAGTTGGCTAGCGGGAGGCAGACCCAGTACTTC
few,-,TRBJ1-2,TRBV19,CASSIRASNYGYTF,TGTGCCAGTAGTATCAGGGCAAGCAACTATGGCTACACCTTC
-,-,TRBJ1-2,TRBV19,CASSEQGRVKIGYTF,TGTGCCAGTAGTGAACAGGGAAGGGTGAAAATCGGCTACACCTTC
-,TRBD2,TRBJ2-1,TRBV4-2,CASSQDFASGGREQFF,TGTGCCAGCAGCCAAGATTTCGCTAGCGGGGGGCGGGAGCAGTTCTTC
-,TRBD1,TRBJ1-2,TRBV19,CASSIEAGQDYGYTF,TGTGCCAGTAGTATCGAAGCGGGACAGGATTATGGCTACACCTTC
-,TRBD2,TRBJ2-1,TRBV11-2,CASSPPGLAYYNEQFF,TGTGCCAGCAGCCCGCCGGGACTAGCGTACTACAATGAGCAGTTCTTC
-,-,TRBJ2-7,TRBV6-5,CASSGGTYEQYF,TGTGCCAGCAGCGGGGGTACCTACGAGCAGTACTTC
once,-,TRBJ1-4,TRBV28,CASSSPGRQGVGKLFF,TGTGCCAGCAGTTCCCCGGGTAGGCAGGGTGTAGGAAAACTGTTTTTT
once,TRBD1,TRBJ1-3,TRBV3-1/TRBV3-2,CASSQVGGVGNTIYF,TGTGCCAGCAGCCAAGTAGGGGGCGTTGGAAACACCATATATTTT
once,TRBD1,TRBJ1-1,TRBV28,CASSSGTGLLEEAFF,TGTGCCAGCAGTTCCGGGACAGGGCTCTTGGAGGAAGCTTTCTTT
-,-,TRBJ2-3,TRBV4-2,CASRQDSSTDTQYF,TGTGCCAGCAGACAAGACAGTAGCACAGATACGCAGTATTTT
-,-,TRBJ2-3,TRBV24-1,CATSGGPQGEDGTDTQYF,TGTGCCACCAGTGGAGGGCCACAGGGAGAAGATGGGACAGATACGCAGTATTTT
-,TRBD1,TRBJ2-5,TRBV13,CASSNYRGRETQYF,TGTGCCAGCAGTAACTACAGGGGAAGAGAGACCCAGTACTTC
-,TRBD1,TRBJ2-5,TRBV2,CASSADRGDQETQYF,TGTGCCAGCAGCGCCGACAGGGGCGACCAAGAGACCCAGTACTTC